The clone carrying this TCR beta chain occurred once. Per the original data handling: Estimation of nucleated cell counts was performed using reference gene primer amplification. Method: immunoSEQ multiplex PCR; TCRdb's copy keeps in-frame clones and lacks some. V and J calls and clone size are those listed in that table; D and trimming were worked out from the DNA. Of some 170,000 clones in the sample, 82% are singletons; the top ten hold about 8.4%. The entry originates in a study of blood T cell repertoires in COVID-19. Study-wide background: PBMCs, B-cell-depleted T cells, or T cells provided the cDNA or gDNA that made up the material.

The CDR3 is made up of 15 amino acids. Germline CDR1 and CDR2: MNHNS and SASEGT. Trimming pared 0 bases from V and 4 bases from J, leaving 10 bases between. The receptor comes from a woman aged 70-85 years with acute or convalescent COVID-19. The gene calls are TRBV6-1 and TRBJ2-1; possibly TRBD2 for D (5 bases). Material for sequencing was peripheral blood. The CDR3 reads CASSEALASYNEQFF. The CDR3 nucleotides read TGTGCCAGCAGTGAAGCCCTAGCTTCGTACAATGAGCAGTTCTTC.